Described below is a single T cell receptor (beta chain) sequence and its context. These data originate in a study of blood T cell repertoires in COVID-19. Looked up from germline, CDR1 is LGHDT and CDR2 is YNNKEL (reference sequence). The CDR3 has 14 amino acids. V lost 1 base to trimming and J lost 4 bases, with 10 bases between them. How the authors handled the data: Amplification with reference gene primers provided the estimates of nucleated cell counts. Using immunoSEQ multiplex PCR, the repertoire was profiled, and TCRdb retains in-frame clones only, with some absent. The V and J calls and clone size are taken from that table; D and trimming were inferred from the DNA. The sample has around 41,000 clones, about 85% seen once.

The chain carries TRBV3-1 (or the pseudogene TRBV3-2) and TRBJ1-1; tentatively, D is TRBD1 (5 bases). Sequenced input: peripheral blood. The TCR was taken from a woman of 80 years or more with acute or convalescent COVID-19. CDR3 coding DNA: TGTGCCAGCAGCCAAGGGGGCGCCGGCACTGAAGCTTTCTTT. Amino acids: CASSQGGAGTEAFF.